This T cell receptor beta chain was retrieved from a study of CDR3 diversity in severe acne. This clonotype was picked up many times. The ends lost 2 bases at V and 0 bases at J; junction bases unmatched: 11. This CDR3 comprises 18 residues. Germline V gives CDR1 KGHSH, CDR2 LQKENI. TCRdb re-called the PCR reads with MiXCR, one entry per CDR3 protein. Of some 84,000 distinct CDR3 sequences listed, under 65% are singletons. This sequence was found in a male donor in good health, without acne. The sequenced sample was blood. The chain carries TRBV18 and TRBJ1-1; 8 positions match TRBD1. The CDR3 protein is CASSPYRSGGAMNTEAFF. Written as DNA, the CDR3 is TGTGCCAGCTCACCATACCGTTCAGGGGGCGCAATGAACACTGAAGCTTTCTTT.